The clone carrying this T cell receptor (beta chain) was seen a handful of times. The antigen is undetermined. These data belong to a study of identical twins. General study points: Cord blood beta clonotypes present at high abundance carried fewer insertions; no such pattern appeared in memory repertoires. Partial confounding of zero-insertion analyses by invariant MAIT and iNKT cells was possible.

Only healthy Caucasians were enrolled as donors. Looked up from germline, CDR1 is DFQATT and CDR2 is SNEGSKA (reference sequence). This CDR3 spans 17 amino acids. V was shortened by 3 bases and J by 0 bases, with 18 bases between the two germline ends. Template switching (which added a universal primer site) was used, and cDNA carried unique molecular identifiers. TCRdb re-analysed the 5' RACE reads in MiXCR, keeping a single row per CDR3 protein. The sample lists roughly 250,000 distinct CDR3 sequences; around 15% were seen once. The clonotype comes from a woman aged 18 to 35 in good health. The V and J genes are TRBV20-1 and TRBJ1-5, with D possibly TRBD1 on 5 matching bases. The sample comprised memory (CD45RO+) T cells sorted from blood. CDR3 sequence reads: CSASPISQGYSNQPQHF. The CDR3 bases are TGCAGTGCTAGTCCGATTTCTCAGGGATATAGCAATCAGCCCCAGCATTTT.